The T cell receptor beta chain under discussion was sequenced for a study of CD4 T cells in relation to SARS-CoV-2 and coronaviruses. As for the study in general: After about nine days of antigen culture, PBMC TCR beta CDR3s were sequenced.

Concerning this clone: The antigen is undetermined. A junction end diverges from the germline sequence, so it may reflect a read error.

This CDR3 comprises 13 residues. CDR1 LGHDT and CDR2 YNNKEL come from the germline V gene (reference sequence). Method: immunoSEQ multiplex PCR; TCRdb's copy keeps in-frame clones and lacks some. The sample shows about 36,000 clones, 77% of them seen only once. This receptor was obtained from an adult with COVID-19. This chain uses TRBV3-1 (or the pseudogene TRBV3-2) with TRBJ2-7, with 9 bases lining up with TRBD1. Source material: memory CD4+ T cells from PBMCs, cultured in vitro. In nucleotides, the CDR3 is TGTGCCAGCAGCCAAGTAGGTGGGACAGGGTGGCTCTTC. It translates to CASSQVGGTGWLF.